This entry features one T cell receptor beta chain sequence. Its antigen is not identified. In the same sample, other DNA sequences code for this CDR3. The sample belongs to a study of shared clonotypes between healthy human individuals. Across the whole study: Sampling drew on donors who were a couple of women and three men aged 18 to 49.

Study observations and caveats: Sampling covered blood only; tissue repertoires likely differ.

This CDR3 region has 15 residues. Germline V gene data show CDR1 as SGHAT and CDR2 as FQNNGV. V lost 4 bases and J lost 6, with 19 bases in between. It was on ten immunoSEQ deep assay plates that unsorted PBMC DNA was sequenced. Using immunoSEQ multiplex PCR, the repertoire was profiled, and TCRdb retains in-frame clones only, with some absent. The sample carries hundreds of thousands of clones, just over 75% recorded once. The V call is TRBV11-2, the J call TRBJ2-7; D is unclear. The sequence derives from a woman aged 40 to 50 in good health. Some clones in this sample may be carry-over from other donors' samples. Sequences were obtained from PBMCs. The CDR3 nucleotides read TGTGCCAGCAGCTACTCGTCTAGGTACCCCTCCGAGCAGTACTTC. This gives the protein CASSYSSRYPSEQYF.